Listed here are 9 T cell receptor beta chains from one sample, sequenced in a study of shared clonotypes between healthy human individuals. CD45RO-negative CD8 cells positively selected for CCR7 made up the naive population, which excluded terminally differentiated effector memory CD45RA+ cells. Libraries were prepared by immunoSEQ multiplex PCR; TCRdb keeps only in-frame clonotypes and omits some of them. This sample yields just over 2,000,000 clones, of which approximately 94% are seen a single time; approximately 1.2% belongs to the top ten. The specimen was naive CD8+ T cells sorted from blood. The receptors here all came from a man aged 18 to 29 in good health.

This chain joins TRBV15 and TRBJ2-1, with 7 bases matching TRBD2. Per germline, CDR1 LNHNV and CDR2 YYDKDF (reference sequence). V lost 3 bases to trimming and J lost 9 bases; unmatched junction nucleotides: 2. CDR3 length: 12 amino acids. CDR3: CATSSGEGEQFF. In DNA form, the CDR3 reads TGTGCCACCAGCAGTGGGGAGGGTGAGCAGTTCTTC.

The chain employs TRBV6-5 and TRBJ2-7; D is possibly TRBD2 (5 bases). V lost 2 bases, J lost 6 bases, and 17 bases lay in between. The CDR3 runs 15 residues. Germline-derived CDR1 and CDR2 are MNHEY and SVGAGI. CDR3 bases: TGTGCCAGCAGTTACGAGGTTGGCGGGTTGGGCGAGCAGTACTTC. Residues: CASSYEVGGLGEQYF.

J is TRBJ2-1 and V is TRBV18; either TRBD1 or TRBD2 may supply D (5 bases each). CDR3 length equals 15 residues. V was cut by 2 bases and J by 6 bases, with 14 bases left in between. Looked up from germline, CDR1 is KGHSH and CDR2 is LQKENI. The DNA of the CDR3 is TGTGCCAGCTCACCAATCAATACTGGGGGCAATGAGCAGTTCTTC. Amino acids: CASSPINTGGNEQFF. The full variable domain, in which reference TRBV18 and TRBJ2-1 provide the parts outside the CDR3, is NAGVMQNPRHLVRRRGQEARLRCSPMKGHSHVYWYRQLPEEGLKFMVYLQKENIIDESGMPKERFSAEFPKEGPSILRIQQVVRGDSAAYFCASSPINTGGNEQFFGPGTRLTVL.

The rearrangement uses TRBV4-3 and TRBJ1-2; D is ambiguous. CDR3 length equals 17 residues. V lost 0 bases, J lost 4 bases, and 18 bases lay in between. Looked up from germline, CDR1 is LGHNA and CDR2 is YSLEER. CDR3 in amino acids: CASSQDRIGPSPYGYTF. The DNA for the CDR3 is TGCGCCAGCAGCCAAGATCGTATTGGCCCAAGCCCCTATGGCTACACCTTC.

The rearrangement links TRBV5-1 to TRBJ2-1, with a tentative D call TRBD2 (5 bases). This CDR3 is 17 amino acids long. Trimming shortened V by 2 bases and J by 2 bases, and 17 bases separated the two germline ends. From germline, CDR1 is SGHRS and CDR2 YFSETQ. This CDR3 reads CASSLGSFSGPYNEQFF. CDR3 in DNA: TGCGCCAGCAGCTTAGGGTCCTTCAGCGGCCCCTACAATGAGCAGTTCTTC. Based on the CDR3 plus reference TRBV5-1 and TRBJ2-1, the full variable domain is KAGVTQTPRYLIKTRGQQVTLSCSPISGHRSVSWYQQTPGQGLQFLFEYFSETQRNKGNFPGRFSGRQFSNSRSEMNVSTLELGDSALYLCASSLGSFSGPYNEQFFGPGTRLTVL.

The rearrangement uses TRBV5-1 and TRBJ1-1; perhaps TRBD1 as D (5 bases). CDR1 and CDR2 (germline): SGHRS, YFSETQ. V gave up 4 bases and J gave up 2 bases, with 21 bases separating them. The CDR3 length is 17 residues. The CDR3 region is CASSPNLSGQRNTEAFF. The CDR3 DNA sequence: TGCGCCAGCAGCCCGAACCTCTCGGGGCAGCGCAACACTGAAGCTTTCTTT.

The rearrangement joins TRBV9 to TRBJ1-6, with TRBD1 matching over 8 bases. This CDR3 has 16 amino acids. Trimming cost V 0 bases and J 4 bases; bases outside gene matches: 3. Germline CDR1 reads SGDLS; CDR2 reads YYNGEE. In DNA form, the CDR3 reads TGTGCCAGCAGCGTAGGAAGGACAGGGTATAATTCACCCCTCCACTTT. As protein: CASSVGRTGYNSPLHF.

The rearrangement links TRBV5-6 to TRBJ2-7; 10 bases fit TRBD2. Germline CDR1 reads SGHDT; CDR2 reads YYEEEE. The length of the CDR3 is 14 residues. V trimming: 1 base; J trimming: 7 bases; junction bases outside the gene matches: 5. CDR3 amino acids: CASSLLAGVREQYF. In DNA, the CDR3 is TGTGCCAGCAGCTTGCTAGCGGGAGTGAGGGAGCAGTACTTC.

The chain links TRBV6-5 to TRBJ1-5; D possibly corresponds to TRBD1 (5 bases). The V gene lost 5 bases and the J gene lost 7 bases, with 12 bases spanning the gap. Germline-derived CDR1 and CDR2 are MNHEY and SVGAGI. The CDR3 has 13 amino acids. The CDR3 region is CASSIGTGQPQHF. The CDR3 region has the DNA TGTGCCAGCAGTATCGGGACGGGCCAGCCCCAGCATTTT.